This T cell receptor (beta chain) derives from a study of blood T cell repertoires in COVID-19. Background on the study: The analysed material was cDNA or gDNA that came from T cells, B-cell-depleted T cells, or PBMCs.

In the source study's methods: Amplification of reference gene primers was used by the study to estimate nucleated cell counts. The method was immunoSEQ multiplex PCR; TCRdb's version includes in-frame clones alone and lacks a portion of them. That table gives V, J and clone size, and the DNA gave D and trimming. The sample consists of about 89,000 clones, over 90% of them appearing once. Trimming shortened V by 8 bases and J by 15 bases, and 32 bases separated the two germline ends. The CDR3 spans 16 residues. Per germline, CDR1 LGHDT and CDR2 YNNKEL (reference sequence). The clonotype originates from a human donor with active COVID-19. The donor label of this sample is uncertain. Sample: peripheral blood. The chain couples TRBV3-1 (or the pseudogene TRBV3-2) to TRBJ2-1, with D possibly matching TRBD2 (5 bases). The CDR3 spells CASLLPSLESARLGFF. The DNA of the CDR3 is TGTGCCAGCCTGCTACCCTCACTAGAAAGCGCCCGACTGGGGTTCTTC.